This T cell receptor (beta chain) emerged from a study of technical replicates of blood from a few donors. CDR1 and CDR2 from the germline V gene are SEHNR and FQNEAQ (reference sequence). The CDR3 sequence is 14 residues long. V dropped 5 bases and J dropped 4 bases, with 12 bases sitting between them. Sequencing was performed with immunoSEQ multiplex PCR; in TCRdb, only in-frame clones are kept and a portion is missing. Of some 77,000 clones listed, roughly 91% are singletons. Sequenced input: T cells isolated from PBMCs. This sequence originates from a human donor in good health. The chain is built from TRBV7-9 and TRBJ2-1; tentatively, D is TRBD2 (6 bases). CDR3 loop: CASSGRGQYNEQFF. The DNA of the CDR3 is TGTGCCAGCAGCGGGCGGGGTCAATACAATGAGCAGTTCTTC.